This is a list of T cell receptor beta chains from one sample in a study of human T cells and chemical hapten exposure. TCRdb reprocessed the RACE reads with MiXCR, giving one entry per CDR3 protein. The top ten hold about 6.7% of the sample, which has roughly 180,000 distinct CDR3 sequences, around 24% seen once. This sample comprised whole blood, obtained in connection with sensitization to the hapten diphenylcyclopropenone (DPC). The receptors here all came from a woman in her 50s with alopecia areata. Some clones in this sample may be carry-over from other donors' samples. Both conserved end residues are part of each CDR3. The D gene is left open where the match is weak. Clone size, where shown, is once, few, many, or a class for clones that have expanded.

TRBD1 | TRBJ1-4 | - | TRBV5-1 | CASSLDRGEEKLFF | TGCGCCAGCAGCCTCGACAGGGGCGAGGAAAAACTGTTTTTT
TRBD2 | TRBJ2-5 | - | TRBV5-1 | CASSLVAGRPPETQYF | TGCGCCAGCAGCTTGGTGGCCGGGAGGCCCCCTGAGACCCAGTACTTC
- | TRBJ2-1 | - | TRBV12-3/TRBV12-4 | CASSLFSGRGGEQFF | TGTGCCAGCAGCCTCTTTAGCGGACGGGGAGGTGAGCAGTTCTTC
TRBD2 | TRBJ2-7 | few | TRBV20-1 | CSASSLAGVNEQYF | TGCAGTGCTAGTTCCCTAGCGGGAGTGAACGAGCAGTACTTC
- | TRBJ2-7 | - | TRBV7-2 | CASSPARVGRHYEQYF | TGTGCCAGCAGCCCGGCGCGGGTTGGGCGGCACTACGAGCAGTACTTC
- | TRBJ2-1 | few | TRBV9 | CASSVDGRPEQFF | TGTGCCAGCAGCGTAGATGGGCGCCCTGAGCAGTTCTTC
TRBD2 | TRBJ2-1 | - | TRBV11-3 | CASKSSGSQGEQFF | TGTGCCAGCAAATCTAGCGGGAGCCAAGGTGAGCAGTTCTTC
- | TRBJ2-7 | few | TRBV7-8 | CASSFLELGRLRPEF | TGTGCCAGCAGCTTCTTGGAGCTGGGCCGACTCCGACCGGAGTTC
TRBD2 | TRBJ2-5 | - | TRBV28 | CASSLIPWTSGSVGETQYF | TGTGCCAGCAGTTTAATACCCTGGACTAGCGGGAGTGTTGGGGAGACCCAGTACTTC
- | TRBJ2-5 | - | TRBV29-1 | CSVVYRVGVETQYF | TGCAGCGTTGTTTACAGGGTAGGAGTAGAGACCCAGTACTTC
TRBD2 | TRBJ2-5 | - | TRBV20-1 | CSARKGLAGGETQYF | TGCAGTGCTAGAAAGGGACTAGCGGGAGGAGAGACCCAGTACTTC
TRBD2 | TRBJ2-5 | - | TRBV20-1 | CSAKLAGGMETQYF | TGCAGTGCCAAACTAGCGGGAGGAATGGAGACCCAGTACTTC
- | TRBJ1-6 | - | TRBV7-2 | CASSFLGLPLHF | TGTGCCAGCAGCTTTTTGGGCTTACCCCTCCACTTT
- | TRBJ2-7 | few | TRBV11-3 | CASSLSGSKGEQYF | TGTGCCAGCAGCTTATCCGGGAGTAAAGGCGAGCAGTACTTC
- | TRBJ2-1 | few | TRBV9 | CASSENLYDEQFF | TGTGCCAGCAGCGAAAACCTGTATGATGAGCAGTTCTTC
TRBD2 | TRBJ2-2 | - | TRBV29-1 | CSVEAGGNTGELFF | TGCAGCGTTGAGGCGGGAGGTAACACCGGGGAGCTGTTTTTT
- | TRBJ1-4 | - | TRBV7-8 | CASSPQRLTNEKLFF | TGTGCCAGCAGCCCCCAGCGATTAACTAATGAAAAACTGTTTTTT
- | TRBJ2-5 | - | TRBV29-1 | CSVVSRLQETQYF | TGCAGCGTTGTATCCAGACTCCAAGAGACCCAGTACTTC
- | TRBJ1-1 | - | TRBV4-1 | CASSQRGAQAEAFF | TGCGCCAGCAGCCAACGGGGGGCGCAGGCTGAAGCTTTCTTT
TRBD1 | TRBJ1-1 | few | TRBV6-5 | CASTPGGLNTEAFF | TGTGCCAGCACCCCAGGGGGGTTGAACACTGAAGCTTTCTTT
TRBD2 | TRBJ2-1 | - | TRBV20-1 | CSAPGTSETDSQYNEQFF | TGCAGTGCTCCGGGGACTAGCGAGACCGACAGTCAATACAATGAGCAGTTCTTC
- | TRBJ1-4 | few | TRBV19 | CASTHPTRATNEKLFF | TGTGCCAGTACCCATCCGACCCGGGCAACTAATGAAAAACTGTTTTTT
- | TRBJ1-1 | - | TRBV12-5 | CASLLGGGNTEAFF | TGTGCTAGTCTCTTGGGAGGGGGGAACACTGAAGCTTTCTTT
- | TRBJ2-1 | few | TRBV7-9 | CASSSWTTHNEQFF | TGTGCCAGCAGCTCCTGGACTACCCACAATGAGCAGTTCTTC
- | TRBJ1-1 | - | TRBV20-1 | CSARERGKAFF | TGCAGTGCTAGAGAGCGGGGAAAAGCTTTCTTT
- | TRBJ1-2 | many | TRBV5-1 | CASSLAGSNYGYTF | TGCGCCAGCAGCTTGGCCGGGTCCAACTATGGCTACACCTTC
- | TRBJ2-7 | few | TRBV10-3 | CAISQVVAVTSSYEQYF | TGTGCCATCAGTCAGGTAGTAGCCGTAACCAGCTCCTACGAGCAGTACTTC
- | TRBJ2-3 | few | TRBV6-2/TRBV6-3 | CASSSRRDTQYF | TGTGCCAGCAGCAGTAGGAGAGATACGCAGTATTTT
TRBD1 | TRBJ2-5 | - | TRBV10-3 | CAISEGGQQETQYF | TGTGCCATCAGTGAAGGGGGACAGCAAGAGACCCAGTACTTC
- | TRBJ1-5 | few | TRBV19 | CASSIDRGIGPQHF | TGTGCCAGTAGTATAGACAGGGGTATTGGGCCCCAGCATTTT
- | TRBJ2-1 | - | TRBV2 | CASMRQVLNEQFF | TGTGCCAGCATGCGACAGGTACTCAATGAGCAGTTCTTC
TRBD1 | TRBJ1-2 | once | TRBV30 | CAWASDRGHGYNF | TGTGCCTGGGCTTCCGACAGGGGGCATGGCTACAACTTC
- | TRBJ2-5 | few | TRBV11-2 | CASSLNGQQETQYF | TGTGCCAGCAGCTTAAACGGACAGCAAGAGACCCAGTACTTC
- | TRBJ2-5 | few | TRBV10-3 | CAISMQTKETQYF | TGTGCCATCAGCATGCAGACGAAAGAGACCCAGTACTTC
- | TRBJ1-1 | few | TRBV12-3/TRBV12-4 | CASSLGEANTEAFF | TGTGCCAGCAGTTTAGGGGAGGCAAACACTGAAGCTTTCTTT
- | TRBJ1-4 | few | TRBV7-2 | CASSLVGGSNEKLFF | TGTGCCAGCAGCTTAGTCGGCGGGTCTAATGAAAAACTGTTTTTT
TRBD1 | TRBJ1-4 | few | TRBV6-5 | CASSRGQVREKLFF | TGTGCCAGCAGCCGGGGACAGGTGCGGGAAAAACTGTTTTTT
- | TRBJ2-1 | - | TRBV12-3/TRBV12-4 | CASSDEQFF | TGTGCCAGCAGCGATGAGCAGTTCTTC
- | TRBJ1-2 | few | TRBV3-1 | CASSRGSTYGYTF | TGTGCCAGCAGCCGTGGCAGCACCTATGGCTACACCTTC
- | TRBJ1-2 | few | TRBV11-2 | CASSLASNYGYTF | TGTGCCAGCAGCTTAGCCTCGAACTATGGCTACACCTTC
- | TRBJ2-2 | many | TRBV27 | CASSFGTSELFF | TGTGCCAGCAGTTTCGGGACATCAGAGCTGTTTTTT